Included here is one T cell receptor beta chain sequence, with context. Sample treatment: 19 received Ad26.COV2.S at low or high dose, single or two shots; roughly five received placebo; per-sample allocation not given. After the first vaccine or placebo injection, samples were drawn on day 63. This CDR3 has 15 residues. The junction had 6 bases not matched to a gene; V was cut back by 5 bases and J by 5 bases. Germline values: CDR1 MNHEY, CDR2 SVGAGI. The data belong to a study of Ad26.COV2.S vaccination and SARS-CoV-2 variants. On the study more broadly: Once or twice, 56 days apart, Ad26.COV2.S was delivered intramuscularly.

The data were produced by immunoSEQ multiplex PCR, yet TCRdb's version contains in-frame clones alone and is incomplete. In the table there are roughly 320,000 clones, around 81% of which are singletons. The chain joins TRBV6-5 to TRBJ2-3; 11 nucleotides match TRBD2. The origin of this receptor is a person between 18 and 65 years old who received the Ad26.COV2.S COVID-19 vaccine or a placebo. This material consisted of peripheral blood, taken in a trial of Ad26.COV2.S vaccine versus placebo. DNA for the CDR3: TGTGCCAGCAGTCAACTAGCGGGGGTCGGAGATACGCAGTATTTT. This codes for CASSQLAGVGDTQYF.